The 23 T cell receptor beta chains below come from one sample, sequenced in a study of glioma-infiltrating T cells after dendritic cell vaccination. Time point: after dendritic cell vaccination, including at tumor progression/relapse. Method: immunoSEQ multiplex PCR; TCRdb's copy keeps in-frame clones and lacks some. Of 65,000 or so clones in the sample, about nine tenths were seen once. The specimen was blood, collected after dendritic cell vaccination. The receptors shown here come from a human donor with glioblastoma.

The chain combines TRBV29-1 with TRBJ1-1; D unresolved. Trimming removed 7 bases from V and 1 base from J, with 16 bases in between. This CDR3 has 14 residues. CDR1 SQVTM and CDR2 ANQGSEA come from the germline V gene. CDR3 bases: TGCAGCGCCCATGGGGTAGCGGAGAACACTGAAGCTTTCTTT. It translates to CSAHGVAENTEAFF. The full variable domain, in which reference TRBV29-1 and TRBJ1-1 provide the parts outside the CDR3, is SAVISQKPSRDICQRGTSLTIQCQVDSQVTMMFWYRQQPGQSLTLIATANQGSEATYESGFVIDKFPISRPNLTFSTLTVSNMSPEDSSIYLCSAHGVAENTEAFFGQGTRLTVV.

The sample holds a few counts of this clone. This sequence joins TRBV27 and TRBJ2-7, with D unresolved. The ends were cut back, 2 bases at V and 2 bases at J, with 7 bases in the middle. The CDR3 covers 13 residues. Germline values: CDR1 MNHEY, CDR2 SMNVEV (reference sequence). The DNA of the CDR3 is TGTGCCAGCAGTTTAGGCAGGACCTACGAGCAGTACTTC. Amino acids: CASSLGRTYEQYF.

This sequence joins TRBV27 and TRBJ2-1; 11 positions agree with TRBD2. V lost 5 bases, J lost 0 bases, and 9 bases stayed unmatched. This CDR3 comprises 18 residues. Germline V gene data show CDR1 as MNHEY and CDR2 as SMNVEV (reference sequence). The CDR3 nucleotides read TGTGCCAGCAGTATCCATGGACTAGCGGGTAACTCCTACAATGAGCAGTTCTTC. This encodes CASSIHGLAGNSYNEQFF.

The rearrangement joins TRBV4-1 to TRBJ1-2; D unresolved. Trimming took 3 bases from V and 3 from J, leaving 11 bases between them. This CDR3 comprises 14 residues. Looked up from germline, CDR1 is MGHRA and CDR2 is YSYEKL. The CDR3 spells CASSHPGTDYGYTF. The DNA of the CDR3 is TGCGCCAGCAGCCACCCGGGAACAGACTATGGCTACACCTTC.

The chain joins TRBV7-2 to TRBJ2-1, with 8 bases identical to TRBD2. CDR3 size: 19 residues. CDR1 is SGHTA and CDR2 is FQGNSA in the germline V gene. J gave up 0 bases and V 6 bases, and 16 bases lay outside the gene matches. This chain's CDR3 is CASRGAGGLPRSSYNEQFF. The CDR3 region has the DNA TGTGCCAGCAGAGGGGCGGGGGGACTTCCTCGAAGCTCCTACAATGAGCAGTTCTTC.

The chain recombines TRBV19 with TRBJ2-1; maybe TRBD2 (5 bases). Trimming removed 3 bases at V and 8 bases at J, with 11 bases between. This CDR3 is 13 amino acids long. Germline V gene lookup returns CDR1 LNHDA and CDR2 SQIVND (reference sequence). CDR3 sequence: CASSIGARDEQFF. The CDR3 coding sequence is TGTGCCAGTAGTATTGGTGCGAGGGATGAGCAGTTCTTC.

This chain connects TRBV7-2 to TRBJ2-7; D may be TRBD1 (6 bases). This CDR3 has 14 residues. Germline CDR1 is SGHTA and CDR2 is FQGNSA. The V and J ends lost 2 bases and 5 bases respectively, with 13 bases between them. DNA of the CDR3: TGTGCCAGCAGCTTATCTCCAGGGGTCCACGAGCAGTACTTC. As protein: CASSLSPGVHEQYF.

The chain combines TRBV5-3 with TRBJ1-2; 7 nucleotides match TRBD1. TRBV5-3 is placed among ORFs of uncertain function. This CDR3 region has 16 residues. V trimming: 2 bases; J trimming: 6 bases; junction bases outside the gene matches: 13. CDR3 sequence reads: CARSFSPSEGAHGYTF. In DNA, the CDR3 is TGTGCCAGAAGCTTTTCTCCGTCTGAGGGGGCCCATGGCTACACCTTC.

V and J are TRBV4-3 and TRBJ1-4, with 8 nucleotides matching TRBD1. Germline CDR1 LGHNA, CDR2 YSLEER. There are 16 residues in the CDR3. V shed 0 bases and J 8 bases; nucleotides not matched to a gene: 8. The CDR3 nucleotides are TGCGCCAGCAGCCAAGATCCGACAGGGGCTTACGAAAAACTGTTTTTT. This sequence encodes CASSQDPTGAYEKLFF.

This clone was seen just once. The rearrangement uses TRBV13 and TRBJ1-1; TRBD1 matches at 9 bases. The V and J ends lost 5 bases and 0 bases, in that order; junction bases with no gene match: 22. This CDR3 comprises 21 residues. The V gene's germline CDR1 is PRHDT and CDR2 FYEKMQ (reference sequence). The chain's CDR3 is CASSDTSTGTGTRGMNTEAFF. The CDR3 DNA follows: TGTGCCAGCAGCGATACGTCAACCGGGACAGGGACAAGGGGAATGAACACTGAAGCTTTCTTT.

The V call is TRBV5-4, the J call TRBJ2-7, with 7 bases aligning to TRBD2. CDR3 length: 15 amino acids. From germline, CDR1 is SGHNT and CDR2 YYREEE (reference sequence). V trimming: 3 bases; J trimming: 1 base; junction bases outside the gene matches: 7. The CDR3 DNA sequence: TGTGCCAGCAGCTCCCCGACTAGCCGATCCTACGAGCAGTACTTC. It codes for CASSSPTSRSYEQYF.

The J gene is TRBJ2-7, the V gene TRBV10-2; 10 bases fit TRBD2. With 4 bases clipped from V and 2 bases from J, the junction kept 8 bases outside the gene matches. The CDR3 covers 16 residues. CDR1 is WSHSY, CDR2 SAAADI, per germline. This CDR3 is CASSAPGLAVTYEQYF. DNA for the CDR3: TGCGCCAGCAGTGCCCCCGGACTAGCGGTAACCTACGAGCAGTACTTC.

A word on this clone: The junction departs from the called germline gene at one end, perhaps through a read error. The chain employs TRBV11-3 and TRBJ1-1; D is uncertain. CDR3 length: 15 residues. CDR1 and CDR2 (germline): SGHNT, YENEEA. This CDR3 reads CASSSWAVMNAEAFF. The DNA for the CDR3 is TGTGCCAGCAGCTCTTGGGCAGTGATGAACGCTGAAGCTTTCTTT.

The V and J genes are TRBV19 and TRBJ2-3, with 9 bases that match TRBD2. The V and J ends lost 6 bases and 3 bases, in that order; junction bases with no gene match: 7. Germline V lookup: CDR1 LNHDA, CDR2 SQIVND (reference sequence). This CDR3 contains 15 residues. The CDR3: CASRWREGLTDTQYF. The CDR3 DNA follows: TGTGCCAGTAGATGGCGGGAGGGCCTGACAGATACGCAGTATTTT.

The V call is TRBV6-1, the J call TRBJ1-1, with a tentative D call TRBD1 (6 bases). Per the germline V gene, CDR1 is MNHNS and CDR2 is SASEGT. V shed 6 bases and J shed 0 bases, with 14 bases lying between them. This CDR3 contains 15 residues. The CDR3, as DNA: TGTGCCAGCAGCGAACAGGGACTTTTGAACACTGAAGCTTTCTTT. This sequence encodes CASSEQGLLNTEAFF.

V and J are TRBV5-4 and TRBJ1-3; D is unresolved. Trimming took 0 bases from V and 0 from J, leaving 10 bases between them. The germline CDR1 and CDR2 sequences are SGHNT and YYREEE (reference sequence). This CDR3 contains 16 residues. The DNA of the CDR3 is TGTGCCAGCAGCTTGGGACCGGGGAGCTCTGGAAACACCATATATTTT. Residues: CASSLGPGSSGNTIYF.

V is TRBV27 and J is TRBJ2-7, with 9 bases identical to TRBD1. The CDR3 spans 13 residues. The V gene end was trimmed by 3 bases and the J gene end by 5 bases; junction bases not matched to a gene: 2. From germline, CDR1 is MNHEY and CDR2 SMNVEV (reference sequence). CDR3 region: CASSFDRGDEQYF. CDR3 DNA sequence: TGTGCCAGCAGTTTCGACAGGGGGGACGAGCAGTACTTC.

Concerning this clone itself: Its ends do not fully match the called genes, so a read error is possible. This chain uses TRBV6-5 with TRBJ2-1, with D perhaps TRBD1 (8 bases). The CDR3 has 11 amino acids. CDR1 is MNHEY, CDR2 SVGAGI, per germline. For the CDR3, the DNA is TGTGCCAGCAGTACAGGGGGGGAGTCGATCTTC. This sequence encodes CASSTGGESIF.

This clone was picked up a small number of times. V usage is TRBV27 and J usage is TRBJ1-2, with 10 bases that match TRBD1. The CDR3 has 17 residues. The V and J ends lost 7 bases and 3 bases, in that order; junction bases with no gene match: 14. Germline V CDR1 and CDR2: MNHEY, SMNVEV (reference sequence). The CDR3 loop reads CASNPGPPGQGHYGYTF. The CDR3 nucleotides read TGTGCCAGCAACCCAGGCCCCCCGGGACAGGGGCACTATGGCTACACCTTC.

The V and J genes are TRBV5-6 and TRBJ1-3; TRBD1 might be the D (5 bases). The CDR3 is 13 residues long. Germline assignment: CDR1 SGHDT and CDR2 YYEEEE. Trimming took off 1 base at V and 7 bases at J, with 9 bases between the two ends. The CDR3 here is CASSLTGPNTIYF. CDR3 in DNA: TGTGCCAGCAGCTTGACAGGTCCGAACACCATATATTTT.

The rearrangement joins TRBV10-3 to TRBJ2-1; 11 nucleotides align to TRBD2. The CDR3 covers 14 residues. Germline CDR1 reads ENHRY; CDR2 reads SYGVKD. V shed 10 bases and J 6 bases; nucleotides not matched to a gene: 8. The CDR3 bases are TGTGCCACTCACATCACTAGCGGGGGCAATGAGCAGTTCTTC. Protein sequence: CATHITSGGNEQFF.

The rearrangement links TRBV7-9 to TRBJ2-5; maybe TRBD1 (6 bases). V was shortened by 6 bases and J by 4 bases, with 15 bases between the two germline ends. CDR3 length equals 14 residues. Germline values: CDR1 SEHNR, CDR2 FQNEAQ (reference sequence). The DNA for the CDR3 is TGTGCCAGCAGACGTCAGGGGTGGCCAGAGACCCAGTACTTC. Translated, it gives CASRRQGWPETQYF.

The chain uses TRBV27 and TRBJ2-1; 8 nucleotides align to TRBD1. V lost 2 bases, J lost 8 bases, and 5 bases stayed unmatched. Germline values: CDR1 MNHEY, CDR2 SMNVEV (reference sequence). This CDR3 spans 14 amino acids. The CDR3 sequence: CASSLSNRGDEQFF. DNA of the CDR3: TGTGCCAGCAGTTTAAGTAACAGGGGGGATGAGCAGTTCTTC.